Each of the 15 T cell receptor beta chains below was sequenced from the same sample in a study of cytotoxic CD8 clonotypes in ibrutinib-treated CLL. Sequenced by immunoSEQ multiplex PCR; TCRdb stores in-frame clones only, minus some. The sample has 50,000 to 70,000 clones; around 52% are singletons. The sequencing here drew on PBMCs, taken at disease progression, from a patient treated with ibrutinib. The receptors derive from a human donor with chronic lymphocytic leukemia.

V is TRBV27 and J is TRBJ2-3; 8 bases agree with TRBD1. Trimming cost V 3 bases and J 2 bases; bases outside gene matches: 7. CDR3 size: 16 residues. Germline CDR1 and CDR2: MNHEY and SMNVEV (reference sequence). The CDR3 coding sequence is TGTGCCAGCAGTTTTGGCAGGGGGCGAGACACAGATACGCAGTATTTT. Residues: CASSFGRGRDTDTQYF.

This clone was detected only a few times. This chain joins TRBV11-1 and TRBJ2-5; no firm D call. With 5 bases removed from V and 5 bases from J, the gap between germline ends came to 21 bases. From germline, CDR1 is SGHAT and CDR2 FQDESV (reference sequence). This CDR3 is built from 16 residues. CDR3 sequence reads: CASSPRVKFVRETQYF. In nucleotides, the CDR3 is TGTGCCAGCAGCCCCCGGGTTAAATTCGTCCGGGAGACCCAGTACTTC.

This sequence joins TRBV7-3 and TRBJ2-5; 9 positions agree with TRBD2. Germline loops: CDR1 SGHTA, CDR2 FQGTGA. The ends lost 4 bases at V and 5 bases at J; junction bases unmatched: 5. The CDR3 covers 14 residues. This chain's CDR3 is CASSYGGRGETQYF. The DNA for the CDR3 is TGTGCCAGCAGCTATGGCGGGAGGGGGGAGACCCAGTACTTC.

This clone has only one observation. The V gene is TRBV30, the J gene TRBJ2-6; D unresolved. There are 12 residues in the CDR3. The germline V gene encodes CDR1 GTSNPN and CDR2 SVGIG (reference sequence). Trimming took 1 base from V and 3 from J, leaving 1 base between them. As DNA, the CDR3 is TGTGCCTGGAGTGGTGGGGCCAACGTCCTGACTTTC. Its translation: CAWSGGANVLTF.

This clone has just a few counts. The chain joins TRBV30 to TRBJ1-4, with D perhaps matching TRBD1 (6 bases). Trimming removed 1 base from V and 2 bases from J, with 8 bases in between. Germline CDR1 and CDR2: GTSNPN and SVGIG (reference sequence). The CDR3 covers 14 residues. CDR3 in amino acids: CAWSGGGTNEKLFF. CDR3 DNA: TGTGCCTGGAGTGGAGGGGGTACTAATGAAAAACTGTTTTTT.

The chain joins TRBV30 to TRBJ2-3; 10 bases are a match to TRBD2. There are 17 residues in the CDR3. Germline assignment: CDR1 GTSNPN and CDR2 SVGIG (reference sequence). V trimming: 0 bases; J trimming: 6 bases; junction bases outside the gene matches: 12. The CDR3 loop is CAWSVGLWSGGADTQYF. Here the CDR3 DNA reads TGTGCCTGGAGTGTCGGATTATGGAGCGGGGGGGCGGATACGCAGTATTTT.

The rearrangement uses TRBV7-9 and TRBJ2-7; TRBD1 agrees at 9 bases. The CDR3 loop spans 15 amino acids. After removal of 4 bases from V and 2 bases from J, the junction contained 6 bases not matched to a gene. CDR1 and CDR2 from the germline V gene are SEHNR and FQNEAQ (reference sequence). CDR3 in amino acids: CASSSRTGATYEQYF. Here the CDR3 DNA reads TGTGCCAGCAGCTCCCGGACAGGGGCGACCTACGAGCAGTACTTC. Looking up the rest from reference TRBV7-9 and TRBJ2-7 gives the full variable domain: DTGVSQNPRHKITKRGQNVTFRCDPISEHNRLYWYRQTLGQGPEFLTYFQNEAQLEKSRLLSDRFSAERPKGSFSTLEIQRTEQGDSAMYLCASSSRTGATYEQYFGPGTRLTVT.

The rearrangement uses TRBV6-5 and TRBJ2-3; 7 nucleotides line up with TRBD2. V gave up 0 bases and J gave up 5 bases; unmatched junction bases: 5. Germline CDR1 and CDR2: MNHEY and SVGAGI. The CDR3 loop spans 15 amino acids. The CDR3 nucleotides are TGTGCCAGCAGTTACTCGGGAGGGCGGGGAGATACGCAGTATTTT. Amino acid sequence: CASSYSGGRGDTQYF.

The V call is TRBV7-7, the J call TRBJ2-6; no clear D. Germline CDR1 SSHAT, CDR2 FNYEAQ (reference sequence). The CDR3 runs to 18 residues. V lost 5 bases to trimming and J lost 5 bases, with 22 bases between them. The CDR3 bases are TGTGCCAGCAGCGTTCCAGGAGTGCCACAAAGTCGGGCCAACGTCCTGACTTTC. This codes for CASSVPGVPQSRANVLTF.

V gene TRBV27 combines with J gene TRBJ1-2; D might be TRBD1 (6 bases). Trimming stripped 5 bases from V and 4 bases from J, with 14 bases between. The CDR3 consists of 14 residues. The germline CDR1 and CDR2 sequences are MNHEY and SMNVEV (reference sequence). The CDR3 reads CASSRGGDAYGYTF. The CDR3, as DNA: TGTGCCAGCAGTCGAGGGGGGGACGCCTATGGCTACACCTTC.

This clone was picked up a small number of times. This chain joins TRBV27 and TRBJ1-2, with D unclear. Trimming removed 0 bases from V and 8 bases from J, with 13 bases in between. This CDR3 is 14 amino acids long. CDR1 is MNHEY, CDR2 SMNVEV, per germline (reference sequence). The CDR3 is CASSLSGWFDGYTF. In DNA, the CDR3 is TGTGCCAGCAGTTTATCGGGGTGGTTCGACGGCTACACCTTC.

V gene TRBV6-5 combines with J gene TRBJ2-7, with D hard to call. Trimming pared 7 bases from V and 4 bases from J, leaving 11 bases between. Germline values: CDR1 MNHEY, CDR2 SVGAGI. The CDR3 runs 12 residues. CDR3 sequence reads: CASKNVGYEQYF. The CDR3 bases are TGTGCCAGCAAAAACGTGGGGTACGAGCAGTACTTC.

About this clone: The junction and the germline gene differ at one end; a read error may be behind it. V and J are TRBV7-9 and TRBJ2-1, with 8 positions matching TRBD2. CDR3 length equals 12 residues. The germline V gene has CDR1 SEHNR and CDR2 FQNEAQ (reference sequence). CDR3 bases: TGTGCCAGCAGATTAGCGGGGAATGAGCAGTTCTTC. Residues: CASRLAGNEQFF.

This sequence joins TRBV7-2 and TRBJ2-1; D remains unclear. This CDR3 comprises 15 residues. V lost 6 bases to trimming and J lost 9 bases, with 21 bases between them. Germline V CDR1 and CDR2: SGHTA, FQGNSA. CDR3 sequence (DNA): TGTGCCAGCAGTTCCGGGCGAACTACCTTCCCTGAGCAGTTCTTC. Translated: CASSSGRTTFPEQFF.

This clone was recorded a few times. This chain links TRBV7-9 with TRBJ2-7; D unclear. CDR1 is SEHNR and CDR2 is FQNEAQ in the germline V gene (reference sequence). Deletions cut 4 bases from V and 4 bases from J, with 20 bases between. The CDR3 length is 16 residues. The CDR3 is CASSSGYSNRWYEQYF. CDR3 coding DNA: TGTGCCAGCAGCTCAGGATACAGTAATCGGTGGTACGAGCAGTACTTC.